The present TCR beta chain was sequenced within a study of blood T cells in healthy people across ages. Points from the study as a whole: There were more naive CD4+ cells and higher diversity in long-lived donors than in aged donors.

The CDR3 covers 15 residues. CDR1 and CDR2 from the germline V gene are SEHNR and FQNEAQ (reference sequence). The V gene lost 2 bases and the J gene lost 1 base, with 11 bases spanning the gap. At least ten counts were recorded for this clonotype. Its antigen is still unknown. The use of a sample-barcoded 5' primer and a J-beta primer mix characterized a second PCR of roughly 6 to 11 cycles. TCRdb re-analysed the 5' RACE reads in MiXCR, keeping a single row per CDR3 protein. The table lists approximately 1,000,000 distinct CDR3 sequences, less than 45% of them singletons. Donors each provided roughly 9.6 milliliters of peripheral blood. Per sample, extraction of total RNA gave at least 6 micrograms in every case.

This TCR was sampled from a man aged 18 to 29 in good health. This chain uses TRBV7-9 with TRBJ2-5; possible D gene TRBD1, 5 bases. Sequences were obtained from blood. CDR3 residues: CASSLSSTVQETQYF. The CDR3 region has the DNA TGTGCCAGCAGCTTATCCTCGACAGTCCAAGAGACCCAGTACTTC.